The rows below give T cell receptor beta chains drawn from one sample of a study of blood T cell repertoires in COVID-19. The table came from immunoSEQ multiplex PCR; TCRdb's copy has only in-frame clones and leaves some out. This table has 120,000 or so clones, about four fifths appearing once. The specimen was peripheral blood. These receptors came from an older man with active or convalescent COVID-19. Both conserved end residues are part of each CDR3. Fields, in order: V gene, J gene, clone size, D gene, CDR3 DNA, CDR3 protein. D genes are given only for firm matches. A row's size may be missing; if present it is once, few, many or a size class.

TRBV2	TRBJ1-2	.	.	TGTGCCAGCAATGCAGGTGATCACTATGGCTACACCTTC	CASNAGDHYGYTF
TRBV9	TRBJ1-4	.	.	TGTGCCAGCAGCGCCCTCATAGGGAGTAATGAAAAACTGTTTTTT	CASSALIGSNEKLFF
TRBV10-3	TRBJ2-3	.	TRBD2	TGTGCCATCAGTGAGTCCAAAGCGGGGACTAGCGGGAAAGATACGCAGTATTTT	CAISESKAGTSGKDTQYF
TRBV3-1/TRBV3-2	TRBJ1-2	.	.	TGTGCCAGCAGCCAAGACCCCAGGGGCAGGGGCTACACCTTC	CASSQDPRGRGYTF
TRBV6-1	TRBJ1-6	.	.	TGTGCCAGCAGTGAAGCTGGAGGGTCACCCCTCCACTTT	CASSEAGGSPLHF
TRBV4-1	TRBJ2-3	.	.	TGCGCCAGCAGCCAAGAGTGGGCGACAGATACGCAGTATTTT	CASSQEWATDTQYF
TRBV7-2	TRBJ1-2	few	.	TGTGCCAGCAGCTTAGTAACGGCGGAGGTGGGCTACACCTTC	CASSLVTAEVGYTF
TRBV4-3	TRBJ1-5	.	.	TGCGCCAGCAGCCGAACTCAGGGGTTCAATCAGCCCCAGCATTTT	CASSRTQGFNQPQHF
TRBV28	TRBJ2-5	few	.	TGTGCCAGCAGTTTAGAGGGCGGGTTGGAGACCCAGTACTTC	CASSLEGGLETQYF
TRBV19	TRBJ1-3	.	.	TGTGCCAGTAGTCCCTGGGGCAGGGGTGACACCATATATTTT	CASSPWGRGDTIYF
TRBV11-2	TRBJ1-6	.	TRBD1	TGTGCCAGCAGCTTGACAGGGAGATCACCCCTCCACTTT	CASSLTGRSPLHF
TRBV29-1	TRBJ1-1	.	.	TGCAGCGTCATGACCGGACACATGAACACTGAAGCTTTCTTT	CSVMTGHMNTEAFF
TRBV7-8	TRBJ1-2	.	.	TGTGCCAGCAGCCGGACACTCAACTATGGCTACACCTTC	CASSRTLNYGYTF
TRBV19	TRBJ1-3	once	TRBD1	TGTGCCAGTAGTGTGATCAGGGGGCCTGGAAACACCATATATTTT	CASSVIRGPGNTIYF
TRBV5-4	TRBJ1-3	.	.	TGTGCCAGCGGAAACCGACAGGCTTTCTCTGGAAACACCATATATTTT	CASGNRQAFSGNTIYF
TRBV6-5	TRBJ2-2	.	.	TGTGCCAGCAGTTACTCGAGTCAGGCCACCGGGGAGCTGTTTTTT	CASSYSSQATGELFF
TRBV6-2/TRBV6-3	TRBJ2-5	.	.	TGTGCCAGCAGTTACGGCGAGACCCAGTACTTC	CASSYGETQYF
TRBV19	TRBJ2-1	once	.	TGTGCCAGTCTATCTCGGACAAACTACAATGAGCAGTTCTTC	CASLSRTNYNEQFF
TRBV10-1	TRBJ1-3	.	.	TGCGCCAGCCCCCGGGTTGCGGCTGGAAACACCATATATTTT	CASPRVAAGNTIYF
TRBV18	TRBJ1-3	.	.	TGTGCCAGCTCACCTCAGGGTTACGGAAACACCATATATTTT	CASSPQGYGNTIYF
TRBV5-1	TRBJ2-2	.	TRBD1	TGCGCCAGCAGCTCCGGACAGGGCACCACCGGGGAGCTGTTTTTT	CASSSGQGTTGELFF
TRBV9	TRBJ1-1	.	.	TGTGCCAGCAGCGTAGGCGGGAGTTACACTGAAGCTTTCTTT	CASSVGGSYTEAFF
TRBV3-1/TRBV3-2	TRBJ2-4	.	.	TGTGCCAGCAGCCAACCGGCGGGTCCGGCGTACTTC	CASSQPAGPAYF
TRBV7-2	TRBJ2-2	.	.	TGTGCCAGCAGCTTTTGGGGGCAAACCGGGGAGCTGTTTTTT	CASSFWGQTGELFF
TRBV9	TRBJ2-1	.	.	TGTGCCAGCAGCGGCCGGGACTCGATTTACAATGAGCAGTTCTTC	CASSGRDSIYNEQFF
TRBV12-2	TRBJ2-7	.	.	TGTGCAAGTCGCTTAGCCCCGAGAGGCCGGGCCTACGAGCAGTACTTC	CASRLAPRGRAYEQYF
TRBV4-2	TRBJ2-7	.	.	TGTGCCAGCAGCCAAGATTTAGGGACTGCCTACGAGCAGTACTTC	CASSQDLGTAYEQYF
TRBV5-1	TRBJ1-2	.	TRBD1	TGCGCCAGCAGCTTTGACAGGGAGATCGGTGGCTACACCTTC	CASSFDREIGGYTF
TRBV7-2	TRBJ2-5	.	TRBD2	TGTGCCAGCAGCACACTAGCGCAAGAGACCCAGTACTTC	CASSTLAQETQYF
TRBV5-1	TRBJ2-1	.	TRBD2	TGCGCCAGCAAGGCAGCGGGGGGCAACCGGGAGTTCTTC	CASKAAGGNREFF
TRBV2	TRBJ1-6	.	.	TGTGCCAGCAGTGAAGGGGGCCTTAATTCACCCCTCCACTTT	CASSEGGLNSPLHF
TRBV6-6	TRBJ2-2	.	TRBD2	TGTGCCAGCAGTTACGGGGGGGTGAACACCGGGGAGCTGTTTTTT	CASSYGGVNTGELFF
TRBV5-1	TRBJ2-3	.	.	TGCGCCAGCAGCTTCACTTGGACAGATACGCAGTATTTT	CASSFTWTDTQYF
TRBV6-5	TRBJ1-6	.	.	TGTGCCAGCAGTGACTCATACGTCCAGGGTCTGCCCCTCCACTTT	CASSDSYVQGLPLHF
TRBV6-5	TRBJ1-5	.	.	TGTGCCACCATGACAGGCCCCCTTGGCAATCAGCCCCAGCATTTT	CATMTGPLGNQPQHF
TRBV5-4	TRBJ2-3	.	.	TGTGCCAGCAGCGCCAGGGGTCCCACAGATACGCAGTATTTT	CASSARGPTDTQYF